What follows describes a single T cell receptor (beta chain). Its target is not known. This specimen comes from a study of T cell responses to AZD1222 COVID-19 vaccine. Overall study: Pooling was applied to second doses at about 4 or about 12 weeks. Whole-study findings and limits: Clonal diversity was possibly underestimated, and the donors were mostly white British, with more females.

The V gene end was trimmed by 6 bases and the J gene end by 8 bases; junction bases not matched to a gene: 19. The CDR3 runs 17 residues. The germline V gene encodes CDR1 LNHDA and CDR2 SQIVND (reference sequence). Using immunoSEQ multiplex PCR, the repertoire was profiled, and TCRdb retains in-frame clones only, with some absent. This table has over 130,000 clones, about 95% appearing once. This material consisted of peripheral blood, taken on day 0 of AZD1222 vaccination. This receptor was taken from an adult in good health. The V call is TRBV19, the J call TRBJ1-2; TRBD1 agrees at 9 bases. The CDR3 spells CASSPPGQGKVAVGYTF. CDR3 in DNA: TGTGCCAGTAGCCCTCCGGGACAGGGTAAAGTGGCAGTGGGCTACACCTTC.